The present T cell receptor (beta chain) was sequenced within a study of cytomegalovirus exposure and HLA in healthy donors. Study background: In a later analysis, the roughly 120 validation repertoires were reported to have used the same platform as the roughly 730 first-cohort repertoires. Study-wide findings and caveats: Rarity characterized most TCR sequences, yet some public TCRs appeared in many donors. First-cohort TCR clusters were later found to tend to co-occur in the 130 or so validation repertoires.

The validation cohort, a group of around 120 subjects, included the donors and was separate from the roughly 720-subject first cohort. Clones were read by immunoSEQ multiplex PCR, and TCRdb kept only the in-frame ones, dropping some. The sample includes fewer than 400,000 clones, roughly 88% of them seen just once. About this clone: The target antigen is unknown.

The junction had 9 bases not matched to a gene; V was cut back by 6 bases and J by 4 bases. CDR3 length: 15 amino acids. CDR1 is MNHEY, CDR2 SVGAGI, per germline. The sequencing input was PBMCs. This TCR derives from a woman between 18 and 29 years old in good health and CMV-seronegative. This chain links TRBV6-5 with TRBJ1-1; TRBD1 aligns across 9 bases. The CDR3 protein is CASRALQGAGTEAFF. The CDR3 DNA reads as TGTGCCAGCAGGGCATTACAGGGGGCGGGCACTGAAGCTTTCTTT.